This T cell receptor beta chain was recovered during a study of T cells in Graves' hyperthyroidism and ophthalmopathy. CDR1 and CDR2 (germline): MNHNS, SASEGT. V gave up 5 bases and J gave up 3 bases, with 8 bases separating them. CDR3 length equals 13 residues. What was amplified from RNA transcripts were TCR beta CDR3 regions. HTBI primers were employed in a first-round RT-PCR of the TCR CDR3. TCRdb fed the multiplex PCR reads into MiXCR, producing one record per CDR3 protein. The sample records some 300,000 distinct CDR3 sequences, roughly a fifth being singletons. Sequencing used blood. This chain links TRBV6-1 with TRBJ1-5, with D unresolved. The TCR sequence derives from a man in his forties or fifties with Graves' ophthalmopathy. CDR3 region: CASSSRFNQPQHF. The CDR3 DNA reads as TGTGCCAGCAGTTCCCGATTCAATCAGCCCCAGCATTTT.